These T cell receptor beta chains were read from a single sample in a study of cytomegalovirus exposure and HLA in healthy donors. Measured with immunoSEQ multiplex PCR; TCRdb has only the in-frame clones, and not every one. Seen here are roughly 150,000 clones, roughly 84% observed once, and the top ten hold about 1%. Material: PBMCs. These receptors all come from a man between 25 and 39 years old in good health and CMV-seronegative. CDR3s include the opening cysteine and the closing phenylalanine or tryptophan. A D gene is named only where the DNA matches it firmly. Rows may omit the clone size; those that give it use once, few, many or a size class.

clone size: few
V gene: TRBV29-1
J gene: TRBJ2-7
D gene: TRBD2
CDR3 DNA: TGCAGCGTTGGGGGGGGTCTTGGGGTTTACGAGCAGTACTTC
CDR3 protein: CSVGGGLGVYEQYF

clone size: NA
V gene: TRBV11-3
J gene: TRBJ1-1
D gene: TRBD1
CDR3 DNA: TGTGCCAGCAGCTACGGACAGGGGGAAGCTTTCTTT
CDR3 protein: CASSYGQGEAFF

clone size: once
V gene: TRBV30
J gene: TRBJ2-7
D gene: TRBD1
CDR3 DNA: TGTGCCTGGAGTTCGGGTTGGACAGGGGATTCCTACGAGCAGTACTTC
CDR3 protein: CAWSSGWTGDSYEQYF

clone size: NA
V gene: TRBV5-1
J gene: TRBJ2-7
D gene: TRBD1
CDR3 DNA: TGCGCCAGCAGCTTAAGAATACAGGGGGCTGAGCAGTACTTC
CDR3 protein: CASSLRIQGAEQYF

clone size: NA
V gene: TRBV5-6
J gene: TRBJ1-1
D gene: NA
CDR3 DNA: TGTGCCAGCAGCCGGGGGGGGGACACTGAAGCTTTCTTT
CDR3 protein: CASSRGGDTEAFF

clone size: NA
V gene: TRBV7-9
J gene: TRBJ2-5
D gene: TRBD1
CDR3 DNA: TGTGCCAGCAGCTTAGGCAGGGGGCCTTCAGAGACCCAGTACTTC
CDR3 protein: CASSLGRGPSETQYF

clone size: NA
V gene: TRBV6-5
J gene: TRBJ1-1
D gene: TRBD1
CDR3 DNA: TGTGCCAGCAGTTACCGTACAGGGGACGCTTTCTTT
CDR3 protein: CASSYRTGDAFF

clone size: NA
V gene: TRBV27
J gene: TRBJ2-4
D gene: NA
CDR3 DNA: TGTGCCAGCAGGCGTCGACAGGAGGACATTCAGTACTTC
CDR3 protein: CASRRRQEDIQYF

clone size: NA
V gene: TRBV7-2
J gene: TRBJ2-2
D gene: NA
CDR3 DNA: TGTGCCAGCACCCTCAAGAGGGCCGGGGAGCTGTTTTTT
CDR3 protein: CASTLKRAGELFF

clone size: NA
V gene: TRBV19
J gene: TRBJ1-6
D gene: NA
CDR3 DNA: TGTGCCAGTAGTATAGTCGGAGGGGCGAGGTCACCCCTCCACTTT
CDR3 protein: CASSIVGGARSPLHF

clone size: NA
V gene: TRBV4-1
J gene: TRBJ2-1
D gene: NA
CDR3 DNA: TGCGCCAGCAGCCAAGATACTGACTCGTACAATGAGCAGTTCTTC
CDR3 protein: CASSQDTDSYNEQFF

clone size: NA
V gene: TRBV7-3
J gene: TRBJ2-1
D gene: TRBD2
CDR3 DNA: TGTGCCAGCAGCTTAGGCCCGGGGCTAGCGGGAGGCAATGAGCAGTTCTTC
CDR3 protein: CASSLGPGLAGGNEQFF

clone size: NA
V gene: TRBV13
J gene: TRBJ2-1
D gene: NA
CDR3 DNA: TGTGCCGTCAGCGAGGCAGGGTTCAATGAGCAGTTCTTC
CDR3 protein: CAVSEAGFNEQFF

clone size: NA
V gene: TRBV2
J gene: TRBJ2-4
D gene: TRBD2
CDR3 DNA: TGTGCCAGCCAGACTAGCGGACTAGCCAAAAACATTCAGTACTTC
CDR3 protein: CASQTSGLAKNIQYF

clone size: NA
V gene: TRBV25-1
J gene: TRBJ1-4
D gene: TRBD1
CDR3 DNA: TGTGCCAGCAGTGAATATCCAGGGGGCGTTTCTAATGAAAAACTGTTTTTT
CDR3 protein: CASSEYPGGVSNEKLFF

clone size: NA
V gene: TRBV7-9
J gene: TRBJ1-1
D gene: TRBD1
CDR3 DNA: TGTGCCAGCACCCCATCTGGGACAGATGGAAACACTGAAGCTTTCTTT
CDR3 protein: CASTPSGTDGNTEAFF

clone size: NA
V gene: TRBV11-3
J gene: TRBJ2-1
D gene: TRBD2
CDR3 DNA: TGTGCCAGCAGCCAACTTAGACTAGCGGGAAACAATGAGCAGTTCTTC
CDR3 protein: CASSQLRLAGNNEQFF

clone size: NA
V gene: TRBV29-1
J gene: TRBJ2-5
D gene: NA
CDR3 DNA: TGCAGCGCCGTGGCAAGCGGCCAAGAGACCCAGTACTTC
CDR3 protein: CSAVASGQETQYF

clone size: NA
V gene: TRBV7-2
J gene: TRBJ2-7
D gene: NA
CDR3 DNA: TGTGCCAGCAGTCCACAGAGCTCCTACGAGCAGTACTTC
CDR3 protein: CASSPQSSYEQYF

clone size: NA
V gene: TRBV6-6
J gene: TRBJ1-5
D gene: NA
CDR3 DNA: TGTGCCAGCAGTTCCTGGCAAATACAGGGAGATCAGCCCCAGCATTTT
CDR3 protein: CASSSWQIQGDQPQHF